Shown below are 32 T cell receptor beta chains from a single sample sequenced in a study of regulatory T cells in long-lasting Graves disease. In building TCR beta libraries, iRepertoire HTBI primers were used together with Arm-PCR of CDR3 regions. TCRdb called the multiplex PCR reads again in MiXCR, with one record for every CDR3 protein. The sample carries around 460,000 distinct CDR3 sequences, about 22% recorded once. Noted time point: persistent/refractory GD, antithyroid drugs over 5 years with positive TRAb. The TCR library used RNA extracted from PBMCs. The sequences come from peripheral blood mononuclear cells (PBMCs), collected when the disease was refractory, from a patient treated with antithyroid drugs. The origin of the receptors is a female donor with Graves disease.

This clonotype was seen only a few times. The CDR3 does not end in the conserved phenylalanine or tryptophan, so this is likely a read error. V is TRBV11-1 and J is TRBJ2-7; D not certain. From germline, CDR1 is SGHAT and CDR2 FQDESV (reference sequence). The V end was cut by 4 bases, the J end by 4 bases, with 8 bases between. The CDR3 is made up of 12 amino acids. The CDR3, as DNA: TGTGCCAGCAGCTCGCAAAATTACGAGCAGTACCTC. It encodes CASSSQNYEQYL.

The V call is TRBV7-9, the J call TRBJ1-5, with 9 bases matching TRBD1. The CDR3 runs 15 residues. With 4 bases clipped from V and 5 bases from J, the junction kept 6 bases outside the gene matches. CDR1 is SEHNR, CDR2 FQNEAQ, per germline (reference sequence). As DNA, the CDR3 is TGTGCCAGCAGCTCCGGGACAGGGAGGGATCAGCCCCAGCATTTT. Its protein product is CASSSGTGRDQPQHF.

This chain links TRBV7-8 with TRBJ2-7, with a possible D match to TRBD2 (6 bases). This CDR3 has 15 amino acids. With 5 bases removed from V and 2 bases from J, the gap between germline ends came to 16 bases. Germline loops: CDR1 SGHVS, CDR2 FQNEAQ. The CDR3 reads CASSPPGLGTYEQYF. CDR3 sequence (DNA): TGTGCCAGCAGCCCCCCGGGACTGGGAACCTACGAGCAGTACTTC.

This clonotype has ten or more counts. The chain links TRBV6-2 or TRBV6-3 to TRBJ1-1; D may be TRBD1 (6 bases). The CDR3 extends over 14 amino acids. Germline V lookup: CDR1 MNHEY, CDR2 SVGEGT. V shed 2 bases and J shed 5 bases, with 12 bases lying between them. The CDR3 DNA sequence: TGTGCCAGCAGTTACGGCAGGGGTAGTACTGAAGCTTTCTTT. It is translated as CASSYGRGSTEAFF.

The rearrangement links TRBV6-1 to TRBJ1-5; the match to TRBD1 covers 7 bases. The V gene's germline CDR1 is MNHNS and CDR2 SASEGT. The V gene end was trimmed by 6 bases and the J gene end by 6 bases; junction bases not matched to a gene: 11. The CDR3 consists of 15 residues. CDR3 loop: CASSRPGQLVQPQHF. DNA for the CDR3: TGTGCCAGCAGCCGACCGGGACAGCTAGTTCAGCCCCAGCATTTT.

The chain uses TRBV12-3 or TRBV12-4 and TRBJ2-5; D is ambiguous. The V end was cut by 2 bases, the J end by 2 bases, with 6 bases between. CDR3 length equals 13 residues. The DNA of the CDR3 is TGTGCCAGCAGTTTATTACAGCAAGAGACCCAGTACTTC. This translates into CASSLLQQETQYF.

In this sample, this clonotype turned up many times. The J gene is TRBJ1-1, the V gene TRBV3-1; D gene uncertain. This CDR3 spans 13 amino acids. The germline gives CDR1 LGHDT, CDR2 YNNKEL (reference sequence). The ends were cut back, 0 bases at V and 6 bases at J, with 8 bases in the middle. CDR3 protein: CASSQDRTSEAFF. In nucleotides, the CDR3 is TGTGCCAGCAGCCAAGATCGGACCTCTGAAGCTTTCTTT.

This clonotype was counted a few times. A much bigger clone sits one base away, suggesting this may be a read error. The chain links TRBV7-8 to TRBJ1-6; D call uncertain. The V gene's germline CDR1 is SGHVS and CDR2 FQNEAQ. This CDR3 is 12 amino acids long. CDR3 sequence: CASNLGSSPLHF. DNA of the CDR3: TGTGCCAGCAACTTAGGCTCCTCACCCCTCCACTTT.

In its sample, this clonotype was seen a few times. The conserved closing phenylalanine or tryptophan is absent in this CDR3, likely reflecting a read error. The DNA is omitted, as the CDR3 cannot be located on it reliably, and the CDR3 follows TCRdb's listing. This CDR3 reads CSARDDSGPGTHPPVC. The chain joins TRBV20-1 to TRBJ1-1; the tabulated D call, TRBD1, remains unverified against the DNA. Inclusive of both ends, the CDR3 amounts to 16 amino acids. The V gene's germline CDR1 is DFQATT and CDR2 SNEGSKA (reference sequence).

The chain has TRBV20-1 and TRBJ2-3; no definite D call. CDR1 and CDR2 (germline): DFQATT, SNEGSKA (reference sequence). Trimming pared 3 bases from V and 0 bases from J, leaving 7 bases between. This CDR3 is 13 amino acids long. Written as DNA, the CDR3 is TGCAGTGCTAGCCGGACCAGCACAGATACGCAGTATTTT. Translating it yields CSASRTSTDTQYF.

The chain carries TRBV4-1 and TRBJ2-7; no clear D gene. Germline V gene sequence: CDR1 MGHRA, CDR2 YSYEKL. CDR3 length equals 13 residues. V lost 2 bases and J lost 2, with 7 bases in between. The DNA for the CDR3 is TGCGCCAGCAGCCAATCGTTCGCCTACGAGCAGTACTTC. It encodes CASSQSFAYEQYF.

This clonotype was counted many times. V usage is TRBV7-2 and J usage is TRBJ2-7; D might be TRBD1 or TRBD2, each matching 5 bases. Trimming cost V 5 bases and J 4 bases, with 18 bases left between them. CDR3 length: 15 amino acids. The V gene's germline CDR1 is SGHTA and CDR2 FQGNSA. The CDR3 region is CASSHSGPRTYEQYF. CDR3 DNA sequence: TGTGCCAGCAGCCACTCGGGACCGCGCACATACGAGCAGTACTTC.

This clonotype occurred many times. The chain carries TRBV28 and TRBJ2-7; a weak D match, TRBD1 (5 bases). Germline V lookup: CDR1 MDHEN, CDR2 SYDVKM. The germline V and J ends were trimmed by 5 bases and 2 bases, with 16 bases remaining between them. There are 15 residues in the CDR3. The CDR3 loop is CASSTQGSSPYEQYF. CDR3 DNA: TGTGCCAGCAGTACCCAGGGTTCTTCCCCCTACGAGCAGTACTTC.

The sample holds a few counts of this clonotype. This rearrangement joins TRBV19 to TRBJ1-5; possibly TRBD1 for D (6 bases). V was shortened by 0 bases and J by 2 bases, with 11 bases between the two germline ends. Germline V gene lookup returns CDR1 LNHDA and CDR2 SQIVND (reference sequence). CDR3 size: 16 residues. CDR3 in DNA: TGTGCCAGTAGTATAGACAGGGGACTCCGCAATCAGCCCCAGCATTTT. Its protein product is CASSIDRGLRNQPQHF.

V is TRBV9 and J is TRBJ1-6; no definite D call. The CDR3 length is 13 residues. V was pared by 3 bases and J by 7 bases, with 8 bases between. The germline CDR1 and CDR2 sequences are SGDLS and YYNGEE. CDR3 amino acids: CASSGQTNSPLHF. CDR3 nucleotides: TGTGCCAGCAGCGGGCAGACAAATTCACCCCTCCACTTT. The full variable domain, rest sourced from reference TRBV9 and TRBJ1-6, is DSGVTQTPKHLITATGQRVTLRCSPRSGDLSVYWYQQSLDQGLQFLIQYYNGEERAKGNILERFSAQQFPDLHSELNLSSLELGDSALYFCASSGQTNSPLHFGNGTRLTVT.

This clonotype has a count of ten or more. The genes are TRBV6-1 and TRBJ2-5; 8 bases are shared with TRBD1. Looked up from germline, CDR1 is MNHNS and CDR2 is SASEGT. The CDR3 is 14 amino acids. The junction had 8 bases not matched to a gene; V was cut back by 9 bases and J by 2 bases. As DNA, the CDR3 is TGTGCCAGTAACGATGGGACAGGACAAGAGACCCAGTACTTC. This sequence encodes CASNDGTGQETQYF.

This clonotype showed up many times. This chain connects TRBV29-1 to TRBJ2-7, with D maybe TRBD1 (7 bases). Germline values: CDR1 SQVTM, CDR2 ANQGSEA. This CDR3 has 12 residues. V was trimmed by 6 bases and J by 5 bases, leaving 14 bases between them. The CDR3 DNA reads TGCAGCGTAAGACAGGGCGGGAACGAGCAGTACTTC. Translated, it gives CSVRQGGNEQYF.

This clonotype was observed many times. This rearrangement joins TRBV28 to TRBJ1-1; D possibly corresponds to TRBD1 (6 bases). The germline V gene encodes CDR1 MDHEN and CDR2 SYDVKM. Trimming cost V 7 bases and J 0 bases, with 18 bases left between them. The CDR3 totals 16 residues. The CDR3 sequence is CASTPRGRGMNTEAFF. Here the CDR3 DNA reads TGTGCCAGCACCCCCCGGGGGCGCGGGATGAACACTGAAGCTTTCTTT.

This clonotype was observed many times. J is TRBJ2-5 and V is TRBV3-1, with D tentatively TRBD2 (5 bases). The germline CDR1 and CDR2 sequences are LGHDT and YNNKEL (reference sequence). Trimming took 3 bases from V and 7 from J, leaving 15 bases between them. The CDR3 spans 14 residues. DNA of the CDR3: TGTGCCAGCAGCCAGAACGGAGATCGGGGGACCCAGTACTTC. It yields the protein CASSQNGDRGTQYF.

This clonotype was counted ten times or more. The chain recombines TRBV19 with TRBJ2-6; D unclear. Trimming cost V 7 bases and J 0 bases, with 10 bases left between them. The germline V gene has CDR1 LNHDA and CDR2 SQIVND (reference sequence). The CDR3 has 15 residues. CDR3 protein: CASNYAGSGANVLTF. The CDR3, as DNA: TGTGCCAGTAACTACGCCGGCTCTGGGGCCAACGTCCTGACTTTC.

The gene calls are TRBV3-1 and TRBJ2-7; D may be TRBD1 (5 bases). Germline CDR1 and CDR2: LGHDT and YNNKEL (reference sequence). The CDR3 length is 16 residues. V lost 4 bases and J 0 bases, leaving 16 bases between the germline ends. The CDR3 sequence: CASSRMGPPSSYEQYF. In DNA form, the CDR3 reads TGTGCCAGCAGCCGGATGGGGCCGCCCAGCTCCTACGAGCAGTACTTC.

This clonotype was counted only a few times. The chain recombines TRBV10-3 with TRBJ2-7; tentatively, D is TRBD2 (6 bases). The CDR3 runs to 15 residues. Trimming left V 4 bases short and J 2 bases short, with 15 bases between. CDR1 ENHRY and CDR2 SYGVKD come from the germline V gene. This CDR3 is CAISVGTLITYEQYF. The CDR3 nucleotides are TGTGCCATCAGTGTGGGGACTCTAATAACCTACGAGCAGTACTTC.

This clonotype was found many times. The chain employs TRBV25-1 and TRBJ1-4; D perhaps matches TRBD1 (5 bases). This CDR3 is built from 16 residues. V was shortened by 3 bases and J by 7 bases, with 18 bases between the two germline ends. Per the germline V gene, CDR1 is MGHDK and CDR2 is SYGVNS. As DNA, the CDR3 is TGTGCCAGCAGTGACCAGACACAGGTACCGGGTGAAAAACTGTTTTTT. Protein sequence: CASSDQTQVPGEKLFF.

The chain uses TRBV19 and TRBJ1-2; 7 bases align to TRBD1. V lost 7 bases, J lost 4 bases, and 3 bases stayed unmatched. From germline, CDR1 is LNHDA and CDR2 SQIVND (reference sequence). The CDR3 consists of 12 residues. As DNA, the CDR3 is TGTGCCAGTATGGGACAGCCCTATGGCTACACCTTC. Translation: CASMGQPYGYTF. Full variable domain (missing parts from reference TRBV19 and TRBJ1-2): DGGITQSPKYLFRKEGQNVTLSCEQNLNHDAMYWYRQDPGQGLRLIYYSQIVNDFQKGDIAEGYSVSREKKESFPLTVTSAQKNPTAFYLCASMGQPYGYTFGSGTRLTVV.

This clonotype was picked up a small number of times. The J gene is TRBJ1-4, the V gene TRBV5-1; TRBD1 might be the D (5 bases). The CDR3 has 12 amino acids. The germline CDR1 and CDR2 sequences are SGHRS and YFSETQ. V was pared by 4 bases and J by 10 bases, with 11 bases between. The CDR3 loop reads CASSDSDLKLFF. The DNA of the CDR3 is TGCGCCAGCAGCGACAGTGATTTAAAACTGTTTTTT.

This rearrangement joins TRBV20-1 to TRBJ1-3; tentative D call: TRBD1 (5 bases). V lost 6 bases and J 2 bases, leaving 17 bases between the germline ends. Germline CDR1 is DFQATT and CDR2 is SNEGSKA (reference sequence). CDR3 length: 15 amino acids. The CDR3 DNA reads as TGCAGTGCGGTCCAGGGAGCCCTACCTGGAAACACCATATATTTT. This sequence encodes CSAVQGALPGNTIYF.

Details on this clonotype: The junction does not match germline at one end; this may be a read error. The CDR3 is CASSDWDERRRLPF. The CDR3 bases are TGTGCCAGCAGTGATTGGGACGAGCGGAGGAGGCTTCCCTTC. This chain links TRBV25-1 with TRBJ1-2, with D perhaps matching TRBD1 (5 bases). The CDR3 spans 14 residues. Germline V gene data show CDR1 as MGHDK and CDR2 as SYGVNS.

The chain couples TRBV29-1 to TRBJ2-7; 12 bases map to TRBD2. CDR3 length: 14 residues. From germline, CDR1 is SQVTM and CDR2 ANQGSEA. Trimming cost V 6 bases and J 2 bases; bases outside gene matches: 5. In DNA form, the CDR3 reads TGCAGCGTGCGGACTAGCGGGACCACCTACGAGCAGTACTTC. It is translated as CSVRTSGTTYEQYF.

The CDR3 DNA follows: TGTGCCACCAGCAGAGATCCAGGACAGGACACCGGGGAGCTGTTTTTT. Its translation: CATSRDPGQDTGELFF. V is TRBV15 and J is TRBJ2-2, with TRBD1 identical over 7 bases. The germline V gene encodes CDR1 LNHNV and CDR2 YYDKDF (reference sequence). The CDR3 runs 16 residues. The trim removed 0 bases at V and 3 bases at J, leaving 4 bases unmatched.

V and J are TRBV6-5 and TRBJ1-5; the D gene is possibly TRBD1 (6 bases). This CDR3 spans 14 amino acids. V was clipped by 4 bases and J by 9 bases, with 16 bases between them. From germline, CDR1 is MNHEY and CDR2 SVGAGI. CDR3 loop: CASSLDRLSAPQHF. In nucleotides, the CDR3 is TGTGCCAGCAGTTTAGACAGGCTAAGCGCGCCCCAGCATTTT.

The CDR3 DNA is TGTGCCAGCAGTTCGCCGGGACATCACACAAAGGCTTTCTTT. Translation: CASSSPGHHTKAFF. V gene TRBV28 combines with J gene TRBJ1-1; TRBD1 is a possible D gene (6 bases). Germline values: CDR1 MDHEN, CDR2 SYDVKM. Trimming shortened V by 4 bases and J by 11 bases, and 20 bases separated the two germline ends. The CDR3 contains 14 residues.

The chain joins TRBV6-1 to TRBJ2-2; 7 positions agree with TRBD1. The V and J ends lost 4 bases and 8 bases, in that order; junction bases with no gene match: 4. The germline gives CDR1 MNHNS, CDR2 SASEGT. The CDR3 extends over 13 amino acids. CDR3 loop: CASSGQGAGELFF. The CDR3 nucleotides read TGTGCCAGCAGTGGACAGGGTGCTGGGGAGCTGTTTTTT.